The source of this T cell receptor (beta chain) is a study of shared clonotypes between healthy human individuals. Study-wide findings and caveats: The sharing of 4% to 5.5% of naive CD4 clonotypes was seen across a few donors.

Every immunoSEQ plate was one replicate of a subset's evenly spread DNA. Produced via immunoSEQ multiplex PCR; TCRdb's table is partial and in-frame only. The sample has some 2,000,000 clones, approximately 95% seen once; the top ten hold 0.1% to 0.15%. Regarding this clone: As yet, its antigen is unknown.

Naive CD45RA+ and memory CD45RA-negative subsets were split from CD4+ cells. Germline CDR1 reads ENHRY; CDR2 reads SYGVKD. The CDR3 is made up of 15 amino acids. The V and J ends lost 11 bases and 9 bases, in that order; junction bases with no gene match: 15. Sequenced sample: naive CD4+ T cells sorted from blood. Subset denoted: CD45RA+ positively selected. This clonotype was sampled from a young man in good health. J is TRBJ2-1 and V is TRBV10-3; TRBD2 matches 11 bases. CDR3 nucleotides: TGTGCCGTATGGACTAGCGGGTTAGGGCTCTCTGAGCAGTTCTTC. Residues: CAVWTSGLGLSEQFF.